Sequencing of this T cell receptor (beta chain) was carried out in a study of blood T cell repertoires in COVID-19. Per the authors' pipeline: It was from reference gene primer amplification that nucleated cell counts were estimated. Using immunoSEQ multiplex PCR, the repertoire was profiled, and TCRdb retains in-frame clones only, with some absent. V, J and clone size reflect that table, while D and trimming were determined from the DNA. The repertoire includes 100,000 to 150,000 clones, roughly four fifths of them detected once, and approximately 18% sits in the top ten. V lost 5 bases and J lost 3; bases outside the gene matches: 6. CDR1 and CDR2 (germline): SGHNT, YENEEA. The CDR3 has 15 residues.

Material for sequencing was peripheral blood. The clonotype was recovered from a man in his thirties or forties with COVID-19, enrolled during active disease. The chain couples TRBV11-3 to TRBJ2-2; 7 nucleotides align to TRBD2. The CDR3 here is CASSPGREDTGELFF. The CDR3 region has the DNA TGTGCCAGCAGCCCGGGGAGGGAGGACACCGGGGAGCTGTTTTTT.